These T cell receptor beta chains were read from a single sample in a study of identifying expanded T cells in peripheral blood. The data were produced by immunoSEQ multiplex PCR, yet TCRdb's version contains in-frame clones alone and is incomplete. The sample contains roughly 130,000 clones, about 86% of which appear only once. Sequenced sample: blood. These receptors were collected from a person aged 18 to 75 in good health. Both conserved end residues are part of each CDR3. D genes are given only for firm matches. Clone size is given for some rows only: seen once, a few or many times, or a class if the clone is expanded.

>TRBD1|TRBJ1-5|TRBV6-5|NA
CASSNSGTGGGQPQHF
TGTGCCAGCAGTAACTCCGGGACAGGGGGCGGTCAGCCCCAGCATTTT
>NA|TRBJ2-2|TRBV5-4|NA
CASSQIGGLAQNTGELFF
TGTGCCAGCAGTCAGATAGGGGGTTTAGCGCAGAACACCGGGGAGCTGTTTTTT
>NA|TRBJ2-2|TRBV9|NA
CASSVGTASAGELFF
TGTGCCAGCAGCGTAGGGACAGCCTCCGCCGGGGAGCTGTTTTTT
>TRBD2|TRBJ2-7|TRBV28|NA
CASPGGGEQYF
TGTGCCAGCCCGGGGGGGGGCGAGCAGTACTTC
>NA|TRBJ1-2|TRBV13|NA
CASKNGQMTNYGYTF
TGTGCCAGCAAGAATGGACAGATGACTAACTATGGCTACACCTTC
>NA|TRBJ2-2|TRBV29-1|NA
CSVARARDTNTGELFF
TGCAGCGTCGCCCGGGCCCGAGACACGAACACCGGGGAGCTGTTTTTT
>NA|TRBJ2-1|TRBV28|NA
CASSFGEANSYNEQFF
TGTGCCAGCAGTTTCGGGGAGGCTAACTCCTACAATGAGCAGTTCTTC
>NA|TRBJ2-3|TRBV11-3|NA
CASSSRRGGDADTQYF
TGTGCCAGCAGCTCCAGAAGGGGGGGAGACGCAGATACGCAGTATTTT
>NA|TRBJ2-5|TRBV10-2|NA
CASSEAGQETQYF
TGCGCCAGCAGTGAGGCAGGACAAGAGACCCAGTACTTC
>NA|TRBJ1-2|TRBV2|NA
CASSQDPRAGYGYTF
TGTGCCAGCAGTCAGGACCCCAGGGCTGGCTATGGCTACACCTTC
>NA|TRBJ1-2|TRBV7-9|NA
CASLTNAGYGYTF
TGTGCCAGCCTAACAAACGCAGGGTATGGCTACACCTTC
>NA|TRBJ1-1|TRBV5-1|once
CASSLLVGRNTEAFF
TGCGCCAGCAGCTTGTTGGTAGGACGGAACACTGAAGCTTTCTTT
>NA|TRBJ2-7|TRBV7-3|NA
CASSSTGTAPYEQYF
TGTGCCAGCAGTTCCACCGGGACGGCCCCCTACGAGCAGTACTTC
>NA|TRBJ2-2|TRBV7-8|NA
CASSLVSGSTGELFF
TGTGCCAGCAGCTTAGTATCAGGATCGACCGGGGAGCTGTTTTTT
>NA|TRBJ2-7|TRBV19|NA
CASRRSGQRGDEQYF
TGTGCCAGTAGGAGGTCGGGGCAGAGAGGTGACGAGCAGTACTTC
>TRBD1|TRBJ2-5|TRBV5-1|NA
CASSSGQARWTQYF
TGCGCCAGCAGCTCTGGACAGGCCCGGTGGACCCAGTACTTC
>TRBD2|TRBJ2-2|TRBV7-9|once
CASSSGTSGRATGELFF
TGTGCCAGCAGCTCCGGGACTAGCGGGAGGGCCACCGGGGAGCTGTTTTTT
>TRBD1|TRBJ1-4|TRBV7-9|NA
CASSSYDRGFNEKLFF
TGTGCCAGCAGCTCCTACGACAGGGGCTTTAATGAAAAACTGTTTTTT
>NA|TRBJ1-1|TRBV19|NA
CASSIDRSSAWAFF
TGTGCCAGTAGTATTGACAGATCCTCGGCTTGGGCTTTCTTT
>NA|TRBJ2-3|TRBV5-1|NA
CASSSDPPRADTQYF
TGCGCCAGCAGCTCGGACCCCCCGAGGGCAGATACGCAGTATTTT
>NA|TRBJ1-2|TRBV4-3|NA
CASSQELAGANYGYTF
TGCGCCAGCAGCCAAGAGTTGGCCGGGGCTAACTATGGCTACACCTTC
>NA|TRBJ2-3|TRBV6-5|NA
CASSYSDPDTQYF
TGTGCCAGCAGTTACTCGGACCCGGATACGCAGTATTTT
>NA|TRBJ1-1|TRBV27|NA
CASSLIQGYTEAFF
TGTGCCAGCAGTCTCATTCAGGGTTACACTGAAGCTTTCTTT
>NA|TRBJ2-1|TRBV28|once
CASSRSNEQFF
TGTGCCAGCAGTCGAAGCAATGAGCAGTTCTTC
>TRBD1|TRBJ1-6|TRBV29-1|NA
CSARDREESPLHF
TGCAGCGCCCGGGACAGGGAGGAATCACCCCTCCACTTT
>TRBD1|TRBJ2-7|TRBV9|NA
CASSPGQGIYEQYF
TGTGCCAGCAGCCCGGGACAGGGGATCTACGAGCAGTACTTC
>NA|TRBJ2-2|TRBV11-3|NA
CASTRGGGEELFF
TGTGCCAGCACCAGGGGAGGGGGCGAGGAGCTGTTTTTT
>NA|TRBJ2-2|TRBV6-6|NA
CASMTGTINTGELFF
TGTGCCTCGATGACCGGGACAATAAACACCGGGGAGCTGTTTTTT
>TRBD1|TRBJ1-5|TRBV27|NA
CASSWTGFQPQHF
TGTGCCAGCAGTTGGACAGGGTTTCAGCCCCAGCATTTT
>NA|TRBJ2-4|TRBV4-2|NA
CASSQDLGQGRYIQYF
TGTGCCAGCAGCCAAGATCTAGGCCAGGGGAGATACATTCAGTACTTC
>NA|TRBJ2-1|TRBV30|NA
CAWRSADASSYNEQFF
TGTGCCTGGAGGTCCGCTGACGCTAGCTCCTACAATGAGCAGTTCTTC
>NA|TRBJ2-2|TRBV18|NA
CASSPGGSGELFF
TGTGCCAGCTCACCAGGGGGTTCCGGGGAGCTGTTTTTT
>NA|TRBJ1-5|TRBV29-1|NA
CSVGGGISNQPQHF
TGCAGCGTTGGAGGGGGGATTAGCAATCAGCCCCAGCATTTT